This TCR beta chain was obtained from a study of blood T cell repertoires in COVID-19. Study information: Italy, Spain and the United States were the sources of the convalescent and acute COVID-19 samples. T cells, B-cell-depleted T cells, or PBMCs supplied cDNA or gDNA.

The CDR3 is 13 amino acids. CDR1 and CDR2 (germline): SGHTA, FQGTGA. The ends lost 3 bases at V and 6 bases at J; junction bases unmatched: 3. Source study methods: Reference gene primer amplification in the assay estimated nucleated cell counts. TCRdb's copy holds only in-frame clones and misses some; the assay was immunoSEQ multiplex PCR. D and trimming were read from the DNA, whereas the V and J calls and clone size are those reported in that table. In the table there are about 180,000 clones, approximately 90% of which are singletons. The rearrangement links TRBV7-3 to TRBJ2-5, with 8 positions matching TRBD1. The sequenced sample consisted of peripheral blood. This sequence was found in a man in his fifties with acute or convalescent COVID-19. The CDR3 DNA reads as TGTGCCAGCAGCTTGGCAGGGGGCAAGACCCAGTACTTC. Translated: CASSLAGGKTQYF.